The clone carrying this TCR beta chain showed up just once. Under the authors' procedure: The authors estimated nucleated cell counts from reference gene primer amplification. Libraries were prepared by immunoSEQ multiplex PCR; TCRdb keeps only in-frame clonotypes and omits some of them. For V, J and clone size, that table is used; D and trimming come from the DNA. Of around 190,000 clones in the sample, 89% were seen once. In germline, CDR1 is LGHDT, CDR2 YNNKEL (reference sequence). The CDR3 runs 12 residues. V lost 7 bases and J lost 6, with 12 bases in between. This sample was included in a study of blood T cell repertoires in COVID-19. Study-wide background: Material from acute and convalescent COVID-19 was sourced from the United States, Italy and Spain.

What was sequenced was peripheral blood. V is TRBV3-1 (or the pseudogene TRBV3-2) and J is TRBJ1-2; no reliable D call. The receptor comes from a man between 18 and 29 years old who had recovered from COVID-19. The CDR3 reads CASTSSSDGYTF. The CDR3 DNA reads TGTGCCAGCACCTCAAGTTCGGATGGCTACACCTTC.